This T cell receptor beta chain was found in a study of technical replicates of blood from a few donors. Method: immunoSEQ multiplex PCR; TCRdb's copy keeps in-frame clones and lacks some. The data show about 58,000 clones, with 90% to 95% seen just once and less than 5% held by the top ten. Germline-derived CDR1 and CDR2 are SGHNT and YYREEE (reference sequence). Trimming stripped 0 bases from V and 5 bases from J, with 8 bases between. This CDR3 has 13 residues. The source is a human donor in good health. Some clones in this sample may be carry-over from other donors' samples. Material for sequencing was PBMCs. V usage is TRBV5-4 and J usage is TRBJ1-1; maybe TRBD1 (6 bases). The CDR3 sequence is CASSLDQGTEAFF. The CDR3 DNA is TGTGCCAGCAGCTTGGATCAGGGGACTGAAGCTTTCTTT. Full variable domain (remainder filled in from reference TRBV5-4 and TRBJ1-1): ETGVTQSPTHLIKTRGQQVTLRCSSQSGHNTVSWYQQALGQGPQFIFQYYREEENGRGNFPPRFSGLQFPNYSSELNVNALELDDSALYLCASSLDQGTEAFFGQGTRLTVV.